The clone carrying this T cell receptor (beta chain) showed up just once. The record originates from a study of T cell changes during pregnancy in multiple sclerosis. Trimming removed 2 bases from V and 8 bases from J; junction bases left unmatched: 5. This CDR3 spans 15 amino acids. The germline CDR1 and CDR2 sequences are SEHNR and FQNEAQ (reference sequence). Repertoires were generated with immunoSEQ multiplex PCR, while TCRdb's copy carries only in-frame clones and drops some. The top ten clones hold 1.4% of a sample with around 80,000 clones, around 90% of them seen once. The chain is built from TRBV7-9 and TRBJ1-4; 10 bases are shared with TRBD1. The material sequenced was peripheral blood, taken before pregnancy. This TCR was recovered from a female donor with multiple sclerosis, enrolled in a pregnancy study. CDR3 sequence reads: CASSLTGQGGEKLFF. Written as DNA, the CDR3 is TGTGCCAGCAGCTTAACCGGACAGGGGGGAGAAAAACTGTTTTTT.